Below, one TCR beta chain is given with its context. One end of the junction does not line up with germline, which may come from a read error. In patients aged 18 to 65, hyperthyroidism was newly diagnosed, with duration under 2 months. Every diagnosis used clinical symptoms, serum thyroxine and TRAb, thyroid ultrasound and orbital computed tomography. RNA transcripts yielded amplified TCR beta CDR3 regions. TCR CDR3 underwent first-round RT-PCR with the HTBI primer set. TCRdb reanalysed the multiplex PCR reads using MiXCR and keeps one entry per CDR3 protein. The sample has 650,000 to 700,000 distinct CDR3 sequences, about 18% seen once. The data originate from a study of T cells in Graves' hyperthyroidism and ophthalmopathy. Germline V gene sequence: CDR1 MNHEY, CDR2 SMNVEV (reference sequence). CDR3 length: 16 residues.

What was sequenced was blood. J is TRBJ1-2 and V is TRBV27; D unresolved. The origin of this receptor is a man aged 45 to 65 with Graves' hyperthyroidism. CDR3 coding DNA: TGTGCCAGCAGCATAAACATAGGGAGGGCGCATCGTGGCCACACCTTC. The encoded protein is CASSINIGRAHRGHTF.